This T cell receptor beta chain was sequenced in a study of post-analysis software for immune sequencing data. Study-level information: As for disease course, relapsing-remitting, secondary progressive and progressive-relapsing multiple sclerosis were all included.

Unique molecular identifiers were carried by the TCR beta cDNA libraries. TCRdb re-analysed the PCR reads in MiXCR, keeping a single row per CDR3 protein. Of some 690,000 distinct CDR3 sequences detected, approximately 60% appear once; the ten largest clones hold approximately 11%. Points from the study as a whole: Under F measure analysis, samples from one preparation batch co-clustered strongly. Significantly lower normalized Chao1 diversity was found in patients with multiple sclerosis relative to controls.

This clonotype was found once. The antigen remains unidentified. Sequencing was carried out using blood. This clonotype was obtained from a girl aged 2 to 9 with multiple sclerosis.

For the CDR3, the DNA is TGTGCCTGGAGGTACCCTCCAGGAAACGAGCAGTACTTC. Its protein product is CAWRYPPGNEQYF. This chain links TRBV30 with TRBJ2-7; D uncertain. Germline V gene lookup returns CDR1 GTSNPN and CDR2 SVGIG (reference sequence). The CDR3 is 13 amino acids. Between the trimmed V and J ends, which lost 3 bases and 5 bases, there was a span of 14 bases.